A selection of T cell receptor beta chains follows, all from one sample in a study of breast tumors, draining lymph nodes, adjacent tissues. MiXCR, run by TCRdb on the multiplex PCR reads, gives a single entry per CDR3 protein. The sample lists over 250,000 distinct CDR3 sequences, around 31% occurring once. The sample taken for sequencing was axillary lymph node tissue. These receptors came from a female donor with breast cancer. Some clones in this sample may be carry-over from other donors' samples. The CDR3 runs from the conserved cysteine through the conserved F or W. Each record gives: V gene, clone size, D gene, J gene, CDR3 protein, CDR3 DNA. The D gene is left open where the match is weak. Not every row has a clone size; where given, it reads once, few, many or a size class.

>TRBV2|-|TRBD2|TRBJ2-7
CAISEPGTSGSEQYF
TGTGCCATCAGTGAACCCGGGACTAGCGGGAGCGAGCAGTACTTC
>TRBV20-1|-|TRBD1|TRBJ1-2
CSATRGQGAQGYTF
TGCAGTGCTACTAGAGGACAGGGGGCGCAAGGCTACACCTTC
>TRBV12-3/TRBV12-4|many|TRBD2|TRBJ2-7
CASSSGGYEQYF
TGTGCCAGCAGTTCGGGAGGTTACGAGCAGTACTTC
>TRBV6-5|-|TRBD1|TRBJ1-3
CASSHSSTAGGGNTIYF
TGTGCCAGCAGTCACTCGAGTACCGCAGGGGGCGGAAACACCATATATTTT
>TRBV3-2|-|-|TRBJ1-1
CANSHGGRTEAFF
TGTGCCAACAGCCACGGAGGGCGTACTGAAGCTTTCTTT
>TRBV5-5|-|TRBD1|TRBJ1-1
CASSLITGGSTEAFF
TGTGCCAGCAGCTTGATAACAGGGGGGAGCACTGAAGCTTTCTTT
>TRBV12-3/TRBV12-4|many|TRBD2|TRBJ2-7
CASSFGTSGREQYF
TGTGCCAGCAGTTTTGGGACTAGCGGGAGAGAGCAGTACTTC
>TRBV30|few|TRBD1|TRBJ2-7
CAWGRGTGPYEQYF
TGTGCCTGGGGGAGAGGGACAGGGCCCTACGAGCAGTACTTC
>TRBV28|-|-|TRBJ2-7
CASSRPGYDSLQYF
TGTGCCAGCAGTCGCCCCGGGTACGATAGCTTGCAGTACTTC
>TRBV7-2|many|-|TRBJ2-7
CASSAGGIYEQYF
TGTGCCAGCTCGGCAGGGGGGATCTACGAGCAGTACTTC
>TRBV3-2|once|-|TRBJ1-3
CASSPARGAGNTIYF
TGTGCCAGCAGTCCAGCCAGGGGGGCTGGAAACACCATATATTTT
>TRBV12-3/TRBV12-4|-|TRBD1|TRBJ2-3
CASSYFPRAGGASDTQYF
TGTGCCAGCAGTTATTTCCCTCGGGCAGGGGGTGCTTCAGATACGCAGTATTTT
>TRBV9|many|TRBD2|TRBJ2-3
CASSVGAGGTDTQYF
TGTGCCAGCAGCGTAGGGGCGGGAGGGACAGATACGCAGTATTTT
>TRBV24-1|many|TRBD2|TRBJ2-5
CATSDLASGSDETQYF
TGTGCCACCAGTGATTTGGCTAGCGGGAGTGATGAGACCCAGTACTTC
>TRBV20-1|many|-|TRBJ2-5
CSAPTGETQYF
TGCAGTGCACCCACAGGAGAGACCCAGTACTTC
>TRBV3-1|many|TRBD1|TRBJ2-5
CASSQEIGQGRGTETQYF
TGTGCCAGCAGCCAGGAAATCGGACAGGGAAGGGGGACAGAGACCCAGTACTTC
>TRBV19|many|TRBD2|TRBJ2-2
CASEGLAGTGELFF
TGTGCCAGCGAGGGACTAGCGGGAACCGGGGAGCTGTTTTTT
>TRBV11-2|many|-|TRBJ2-6
CASSLVGRSSGANVLTF
TGTGCCAGCAGCTTAGTCGGGAGAAGCTCTGGGGCCAACGTCCTGACTTTC
>TRBV7-9|many|-|TRBJ2-3
CASSFSRDYSTTDTQYF
TGTGCCAGCAGCTTCTCGAGAGATTACAGTACCACAGATACGCAGTATTTT
>TRBV11-3|-|TRBD2|TRBJ2-6
CASSSRGRVGANVLTF
TGTGCCAGCAGCTCCCGCGGGAGGGTTGGGGCCAACGTCCTGACTTTC
>TRBV20-1|many|TRBD1|TRBJ2-1
CSGTGGYNEQFF
TGCAGCGGGACAGGGGGTTACAATGAGCAGTTCTTC
>TRBV27|-|-|TRBJ2-1
CASSLSYSGYNEQFF
TGTGCCAGCAGTTTAAGTTATAGCGGCTACAATGAGCAGTTCTTC
>TRBV30|-|TRBD1|TRBJ2-2
CAWSRSRQGYTGELFF
TGTGCCTGGAGTCGAAGTCGACAGGGATACACCGGGGAGCTGTTTTTT
>TRBV5-4|many|TRBD2|TRBJ2-3
CASSLAGGPPTQYF
TGTGCCAGCAGCTTGGCGGGAGGGCCTCCTACGCAGTATTTT
>TRBV20-1|many|-|TRBJ2-5
CSALPGETQYF
TGCAGTGCTCTCCCAGGAGAGACCCAGTACTTC
>TRBV20-1|-|-|TRBJ1-4
CSARDRGF
TGCAGTGCTAGAGATCGGGGATTT
>TRBV10-3|many|-|TRBJ2-6
CAISQGSGANVLTF
TGTGCCATCAGCCAGGGCAGTGGGGCCAACGTCCTGACTTTC
>TRBV5-1|many|TRBD1|TRBJ2-2
CAPGDRGGGELFF
TGCGCCCCAGGGGACAGGGGGGGCGGGGAGCTGTTTTTT
>TRBV5-1|many|TRBD2|TRBJ2-1
CASSRTSGVPNEQFF
TGCGCCAGCAGCCGGACTAGCGGGGTTCCCAATGAGCAGTTCTTC
>TRBV15|-|-|TRBJ1-6
CATSRSWDASATDTGALHF
TGTGCCACCAGCAGATCATGGGACGCCAGTGCTACGGACACCGGGGCCCTCCACTTT
>TRBV5-8|many|TRBD1|TRBJ2-5
CASSLASGTGMLETQYF
TGTGCCAGCAGCTTGGCTTCCGGGACAGGGATGTTGGAGACCCAGTACTTC
>TRBV11-2|many|TRBD2|TRBJ2-5
CASSATGTSGRETQYF
TGTGCCAGCAGCGCTACCGGGACTAGCGGGAGAGAGACCCAGTACTTC
>TRBV14|many|TRBD2|TRBJ2-5
CASSQDRSGAGGPSRYQETQYF
TGTGCCAGCAGCCAAGATCGTTCGGGGGCGGGAGGGCCCTCAAGGTACCAAGAGACCCAGTACTTC
>TRBV4-1|many|-|TRBJ2-3
CASSSGQGGGYDTQYF
TGCGCCAGCAGCTCCGGACAGGGCGGGGGTTACGATACGCAGTATTTT
>TRBV12-3/TRBV12-4|-|-|TRBJ2-4
CASTFGLNIQYF
TGTGCCAGCACCTTCGGTTTAAACATTCAGTACTTC
>TRBV5-5|-|TRBD2|TRBJ2-7
CASSLHPRGGVNEQYF
TGTGCCAGCAGCCTCCACCCCCGGGGGGGGGTTAACGAGCAGTACTTC
>TRBV30|-|TRBD1|TRBJ1-2
CAWSVAGGLTGYTF
TGTGCCTGGAGTGTTGCAGGGGGCCTGACTGGCTACACCTTC
>TRBV15|many|-|TRBJ2-5
CATSRDLGIETQYF
TGTGCCACCAGCAGAGATTTGGGCATAGAGACCCAGTACTTC
>TRBV30|-|-|TRBJ2-7
CAWGHDRPLYGQYF
TGTGCCTGGGGACATGACAGGCCGCTCTACGGGCAGTACTTC
>TRBV9|few|-|TRBJ2-2
CAFDFIEGEDTGALFF
TGTGCCTTCGACTTTATAGAGGGGGAGGACACCGGGGCGCTGTTTTTT
>TRBV5-5|many|TRBD2|TRBJ2-7
CASSSPGLPLYEQYF
TGTGCCAGCAGCTCCCCGGGACTACCCTTATACGAGCAGTACTTC
>TRBV11-3|many|-|TRBJ1-2
CASSLSGTTNYGYTF
TGTGCCAGCAGCTTATCGGGTACCACAAACTATGGCTACACCTTC
>TRBV6-5|-|TRBD2|TRBJ2-4
CASSYVGLAATLAKNIQYF
TGTGCCAGCAGTTACGTGGGACTAGCGGCAACCCTAGCCAAAAACATTCAGTACTTC
>TRBV12-3/TRBV12-4|many|TRBD1|TRBJ2-3
CASSFRTGSDTQYF
TGTGCCAGCAGTTTTAGGACAGGGTCAGATACGCAGTATTTT
>TRBV9|many|TRBD2|TRBJ2-3
CASSPSGRDTDTQYF
TGTGCCAGCAGTCCTAGCGGGAGGGACACAGATACGCAGTATTTT
>TRBV18|few|TRBD1|TRBJ1-2
CASSPTGERGYTF
TGTGCCAGCTCACCGACAGGGGAACGTGGCTACACCTTC
>TRBV19|many|TRBD1|TRBJ2-1
CASTGGTGSSYNEQFF
TGTGCCAGTACTGGCGGGACAGGGTCCTCCTACAATGAGCAGTTCTTC
>TRBV10-3|many|TRBD2|TRBJ2-1
CAISDSGSSYNEQFF
TGTGCCATCAGTGATAGCGGGAGCTCCTACAATGAGCAGTTCTTC
>TRBV15|many|-|TRBJ2-2
CATSRDRGPAVELFF
TGTGCCACCAGCAGAGATAGGGGCCCGGCAGTGGAGCTGTTTTTT
>TRBV24-1|many|-|TRBJ2-1
CATSDLPSYNEQFF
TGTGCCACCAGTGACCTCCCCTCCTACAATGAGCAGTTCTTC
>TRBV12-3/TRBV12-4|-|TRBD1|TRBJ1-1
CASSLGPQGAEAFF
TGTGCCAGCAGTTTGGGTCCTCAGGGGGCTGAAGCTTTCTTT
>TRBV11-3|many|-|TRBJ2-7
CASSYRGEGSYEQYF
TGTGCCAGCAGCTATAGGGGGGAGGGTTCCTACGAGCAGTACTTC
>TRBV6-2/TRBV6-3|few|-|TRBJ2-7
CASSYTGYEQYF
TGTGCCAGCAGTTATACGGGCTACGAGCAGTACTTC
>TRBV7-2|-|TRBD1|TRBJ1-5
CASSTGGRETQHF
TGTGCCAGCAGCACAGGGGGCCGAGAGACCCAGCATTTT